This T cell receptor beta chain was captured by sequencing in a study of blood T cell repertoires in COVID-19. On the study more broadly: The study counted Cohort 3 donors as recovered given two negative PCRs, clearance, or symptom resolution. Researchers got acute and convalescent COVID-19 samples from the United States, Italy and Spain.

In germline, CDR1 is KGHSH, CDR2 LQKENI. The CDR3 has 13 amino acids. Trimming took 3 bases from V and 7 from J, leaving 7 bases between them. The data were produced by immunoSEQ multiplex PCR, yet TCRdb's version contains in-frame clones alone and is incomplete. This sample has around 360,000 clones, with about 87% found just once. The TCR originated in a man aged 40-55 years in a cohort exposed to, infected with or recovered from COVID-19 (not recorded which). The sequencing sample was made of PBMCs or T cells enriched from blood (not recorded which). The V call is TRBV18, the J call TRBJ1-6; D is uncertain. CDR3 amino acids: CASSPSVNSPLHF. The CDR3, as DNA: TGTGCCAGCTCACCCTCGGTGAATTCACCCCTCCACTTT.